The text below deals with one T cell receptor (beta chain). This sample was included in a study of cytomegalovirus exposure and HLA in healthy donors. The PCR made use of 60 Vbeta and 13 Jbeta primers. Authors' data handling: Around 80 million unique TCR beta chains, about 11 million of them shared, were counted by a later analysis. Repertoires were generated with immunoSEQ multiplex PCR, while TCRdb's copy carries only in-frame clones and drops some. V and J calls and clone size are as listed in that table; D and trimming were resolved from the DNA. The data hold more than 110,000 clones, with roughly 76% observed a single time. In germline, CDR1 is SGHTA, CDR2 FQGTGA. CDR3 length equals 17 residues. Between the trimmed V and J ends, which lost 3 bases and 7 bases, there was a span of 19 bases.

This clonotype was sampled from a human donor in good health. Sequencing used PBMCs. The chain carries TRBV7-3 and TRBJ1-6, with D possibly TRBD1 on 5 matching bases. In nucleotides, the CDR3 is TGTGCCAGCAGCTTGCGGGACCGAGCGAGAAAGAATTCACCCCTCCACTTT. This sequence encodes CASSLRDRARKNSPLHF.